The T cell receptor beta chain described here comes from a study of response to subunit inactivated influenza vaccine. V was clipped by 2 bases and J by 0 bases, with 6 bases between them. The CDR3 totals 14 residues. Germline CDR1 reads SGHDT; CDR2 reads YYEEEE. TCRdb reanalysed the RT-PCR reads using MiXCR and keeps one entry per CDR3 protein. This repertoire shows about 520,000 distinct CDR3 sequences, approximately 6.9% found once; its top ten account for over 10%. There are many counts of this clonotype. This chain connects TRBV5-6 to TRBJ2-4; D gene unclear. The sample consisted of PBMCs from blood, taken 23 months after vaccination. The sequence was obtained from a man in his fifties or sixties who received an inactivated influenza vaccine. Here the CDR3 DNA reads TGTGCCAGCAGCTTCCTATTAGCCAAAAACATTCAGTACTTC. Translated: CASSFLLAKNIQYF.